This T cell receptor (beta chain) was found in a study of T cells in Graves' hyperthyroidism and ophthalmopathy. Overall study context: Peripheral blood was obtained at initial diagnosis, preceding any treatment.

This clonotype was recorded at least ten times. Its matching antigen is unknown. Clinical symptoms, serum thyroxine and TRAb, thyroid ultrasound and orbital computed tomography together formed the diagnostic basis. The V gene lost 3 bases and the J gene lost 4 bases, with 13 bases spanning the gap. The CDR3 totals 15 residues. Findings of the study overall: The model identified upcoming ophthalmopathy a median approximately 6.4 months ahead of onset. Also found in blood were most expanded thyroid clonotypes above 0.001.

From RNA transcripts, TCR beta CDR3 regions were amplified. The TCR CDR3 first-round RT-PCR relied on the HTBI primer set. TCRdb called the multiplex PCR reads again in MiXCR, with one record for every CDR3 protein. Among about 640,000 distinct CDR3 sequences listed, under 25% were seen once. This TCR came from a young man with Graves' ophthalmopathy. The chain combines TRBV12-3 or TRBV12-4 with TRBJ1-5; no clear D. The specimen sequenced was blood. DNA for the CDR3: TGTGCCAGCAGTTTCGACCGGGAGATTAATCAGCCCCAGCATTTT. This translates into CASSFDREINQPQHF.